This entry concerns a single T cell receptor (beta chain). Its target is not known. One end of the junction does not line up with germline, which may come from a read error. Germline V gene data show CDR1 as DFQATT and CDR2 as SNEGSKA (reference sequence). The CDR3 totals 13 residues. Three nested ARM-PCR rounds with V-beta and C-beta primers built TCRB libraries. In TCRdb, the multiplex PCR reads were re-called with MiXCR into one record per CDR3 protein. The sample yields 13,000 or so distinct CDR3 sequences, under 70% seen once. These data are taken from a study of tumor-infiltrating lymphocytes in glioblastoma multiforme. The study's findings and limits: TCR plus mutation findings rest on a single glioblastoma patient. Clone frequencies may be distorted by unequal TCR transcripts per cell. Functional subtype sorting of these T cells was not performed.

The TCR was taken from a male donor with glioblastoma. This rearrangement joins TRBV20-1 to TRBJ2-3, with 7 bases matching TRBD2. Sequenced sample: brain tumor tissue. The CDR3 reads CSASERGTDTPYF. The CDR3 DNA sequence: TGCAGTGCTAGCGAGCGGGGCACAGATACGCCGTATTTT.